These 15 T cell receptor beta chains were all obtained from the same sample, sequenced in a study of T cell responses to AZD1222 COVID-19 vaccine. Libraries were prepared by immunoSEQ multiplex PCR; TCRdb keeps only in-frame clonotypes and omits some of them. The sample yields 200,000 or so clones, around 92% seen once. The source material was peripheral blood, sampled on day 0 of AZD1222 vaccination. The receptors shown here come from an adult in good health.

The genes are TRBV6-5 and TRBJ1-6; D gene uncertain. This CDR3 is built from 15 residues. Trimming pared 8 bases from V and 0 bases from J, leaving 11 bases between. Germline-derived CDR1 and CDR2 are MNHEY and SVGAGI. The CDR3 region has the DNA TGTGCCAGCGGTCGCGACCGCTCCTATAATTCACCCCTCCACTTT. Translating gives CASGRDRSYNSPLHF.

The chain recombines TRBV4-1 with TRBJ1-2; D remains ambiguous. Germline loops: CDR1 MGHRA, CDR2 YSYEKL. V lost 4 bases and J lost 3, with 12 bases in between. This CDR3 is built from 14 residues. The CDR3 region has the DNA TGCGCCAGCAGCCCCGAACAGACCGACTATGGCTACACCTTC. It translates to CASSPEQTDYGYTF.

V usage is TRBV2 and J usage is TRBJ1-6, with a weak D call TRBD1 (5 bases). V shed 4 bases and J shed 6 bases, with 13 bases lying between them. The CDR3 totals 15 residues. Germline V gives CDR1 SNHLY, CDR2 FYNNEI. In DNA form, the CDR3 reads TGTGCCAGCAGTGCTAGGGGTTTCTTTAATTCACCCCTCCACTTT. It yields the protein CASSARGFFNSPLHF.

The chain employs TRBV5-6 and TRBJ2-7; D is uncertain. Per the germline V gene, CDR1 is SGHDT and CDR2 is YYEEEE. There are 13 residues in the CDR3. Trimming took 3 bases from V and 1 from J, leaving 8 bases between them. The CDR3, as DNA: TGTGCCAGCAGCTCCCCAGGATCCTACGAGCAGTACTTC. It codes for CASSSPGSYEQYF. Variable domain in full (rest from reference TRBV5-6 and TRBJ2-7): DAGVTQSPTHLIKTRGQQVTLRCSPKSGHDTVSWYQQALGQGPQFIFQYYEEEERQRGNFPDRFSGHQFPNYSSELNVNALLLGDSALYLCASSSPGSYEQYFGPGTRLTVT.

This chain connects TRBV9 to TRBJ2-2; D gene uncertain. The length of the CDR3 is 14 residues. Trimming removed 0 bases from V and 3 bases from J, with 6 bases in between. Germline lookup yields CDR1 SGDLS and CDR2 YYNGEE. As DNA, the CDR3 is TGTGCCAGCAGCGTAGTAGGATACACCGGGGAGCTGTTTTTT. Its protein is CASSVVGYTGELFF.

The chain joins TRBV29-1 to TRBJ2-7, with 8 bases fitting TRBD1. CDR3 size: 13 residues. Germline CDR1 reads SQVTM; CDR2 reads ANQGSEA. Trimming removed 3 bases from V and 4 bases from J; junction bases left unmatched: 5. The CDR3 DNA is TGCAGCGTTGAGCAGGGGGCGGCGTACGAGCAGTACTTC. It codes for CSVEQGAAYEQYF.

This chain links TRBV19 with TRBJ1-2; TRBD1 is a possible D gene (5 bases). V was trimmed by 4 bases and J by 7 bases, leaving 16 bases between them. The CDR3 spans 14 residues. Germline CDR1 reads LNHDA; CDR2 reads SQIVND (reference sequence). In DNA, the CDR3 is TGTGCCAGTAGTACCACCGGACAAGGCCCTGGCTACACCTTC. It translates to CASSTTGQGPGYTF.

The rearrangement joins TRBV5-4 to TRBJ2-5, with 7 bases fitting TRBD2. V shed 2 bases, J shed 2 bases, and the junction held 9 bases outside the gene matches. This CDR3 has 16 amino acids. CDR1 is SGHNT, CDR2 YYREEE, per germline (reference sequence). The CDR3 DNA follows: TGTGCCAGCAGCTTCGACCCGGGAGGCCTACAAGAGACCCAGTACTTC. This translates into CASSFDPGGLQETQYF.

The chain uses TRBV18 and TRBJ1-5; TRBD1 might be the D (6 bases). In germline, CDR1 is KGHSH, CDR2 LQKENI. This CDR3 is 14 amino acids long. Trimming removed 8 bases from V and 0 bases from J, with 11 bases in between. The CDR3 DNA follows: TGTGCCAGCGCGGACAGAATTAGCAATCAGCCCCAGCATTTT. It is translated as CASADRISNQPQHF.

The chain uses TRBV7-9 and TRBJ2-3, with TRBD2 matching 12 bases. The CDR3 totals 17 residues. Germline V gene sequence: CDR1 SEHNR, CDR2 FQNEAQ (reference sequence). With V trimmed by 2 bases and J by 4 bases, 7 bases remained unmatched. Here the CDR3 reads CASSLPRLAGAPDTQYF. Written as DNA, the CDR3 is TGTGCCAGCAGCTTACCCCGACTAGCGGGAGCCCCAGATACGCAGTATTTT.

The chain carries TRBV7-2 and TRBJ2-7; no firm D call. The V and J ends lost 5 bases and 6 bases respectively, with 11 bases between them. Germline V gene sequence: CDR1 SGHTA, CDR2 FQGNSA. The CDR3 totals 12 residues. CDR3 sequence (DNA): TGTGCCAGCAGCCCCCCCCGCTCCGAGCAGTACTTC. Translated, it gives CASSPPRSEQYF.

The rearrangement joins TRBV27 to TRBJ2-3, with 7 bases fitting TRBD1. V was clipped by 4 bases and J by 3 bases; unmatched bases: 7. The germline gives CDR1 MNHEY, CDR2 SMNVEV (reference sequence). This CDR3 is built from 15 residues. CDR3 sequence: CASSSRQGWTDTQYF. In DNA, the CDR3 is TGTGCCAGCAGTTCCCGACAGGGTTGGACAGATACGCAGTATTTT.

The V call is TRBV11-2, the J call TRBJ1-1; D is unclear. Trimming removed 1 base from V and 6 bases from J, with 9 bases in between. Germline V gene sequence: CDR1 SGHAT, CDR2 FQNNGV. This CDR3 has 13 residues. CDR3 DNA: TGTGCCAGCAGCTTAGCTGGTCATTCTGAAGCTTTCTTT. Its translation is CASSLAGHSEAFF.

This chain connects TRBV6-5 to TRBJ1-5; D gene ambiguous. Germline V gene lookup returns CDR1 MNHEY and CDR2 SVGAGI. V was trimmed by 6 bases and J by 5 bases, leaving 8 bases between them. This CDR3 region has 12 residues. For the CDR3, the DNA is TGTGCCAGCAGCAATGGAGATCAGCCCCAGCATTTT. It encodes CASSNGDQPQHF.

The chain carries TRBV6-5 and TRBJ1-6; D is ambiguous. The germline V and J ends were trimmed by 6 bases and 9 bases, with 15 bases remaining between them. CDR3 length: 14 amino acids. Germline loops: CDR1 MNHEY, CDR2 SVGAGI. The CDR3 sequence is CASRYEPFGSPLHF. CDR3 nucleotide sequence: TGTGCCAGCAGATACGAACCTTTCGGTTCACCCCTCCACTTT.